The 10 T cell receptor beta chains given below trace back to one sample, sequenced in a study of early T cells in non-severe SARS-CoV-2 infection. TCRdb fed the 5' RACE reads into MiXCR, producing one record per CDR3 protein. Here the sample spans approximately 50,000 distinct CDR3 sequences, approximately 9.4% being singletons. The sample taken for sequencing was whole blood. These receptors were collected from an adult who was a healthcare worker with PCR-confirmed SARS-CoV-2 infection or an uninfected control (not recorded which).

The V and J genes are TRBV18 and TRBJ2-5, with 7 nucleotides matching TRBD1. V lost 5 bases to trimming and J lost 2 bases; unmatched junction nucleotides: 14. This CDR3 is 17 amino acids long. Germline V lookup: CDR1 KGHSH, CDR2 LQKENI. CDR3 DNA sequence: TGTGCCAGCTCAGCAGACCCACCGGGACAGAGGCAAGAGACCCAGTACTTC. Translated, it gives CASSADPPGQRQETQYF.

This clonotype appeared many times. V usage is TRBV7-9 and J usage is TRBJ2-3, with D possibly called TRBD1 or TRBD2 (5 bases each). Germline CDR1 is SEHNR and CDR2 is FQNEAQ (reference sequence). The CDR3 runs to 17 residues. V was clipped by 5 bases and J by 0 bases, with 18 bases between them. The CDR3 bases are TGTGCCAGCAGCACTCGCGGACGGGGCCCTAGCACAGATACGCAGTATTTT. Translated: CASSTRGRGPSTDTQYF.

At least ten counts were recorded for this clonotype. V usage is TRBV7-9 and J usage is TRBJ1-1; D might be TRBD1 (6 bases). The germline V gene has CDR1 SEHNR and CDR2 FQNEAQ (reference sequence). Trimming took 5 bases from V and 4 from J, leaving 14 bases between them. CDR3 length equals 14 residues. Here the CDR3 reads CASSSEDSSTEAFF. The CDR3 nucleotides read TGTGCCAGCAGCAGTGAGGACAGTTCCACTGAAGCTTTCTTT.

This clonotype was detected many times. This chain joins TRBV29-1 and TRBJ1-1, with D possibly TRBD1 on 6 matching bases. V was trimmed by 7 bases and J by 2 bases, leaving 17 bases between them. CDR1 is SQVTM, CDR2 ANQGSEA, per germline. The CDR3 length is 14 residues. The CDR3 coding sequence is TGCAGCGCCCGAGGGGGGGCCGGAAACACTGAAGCTTTCTTT. Its protein is CSARGGAGNTEAFF.

This clonotype has only a few counts. This rearrangement joins TRBV12-3 or TRBV12-4 to TRBJ2-1; D may correspond to TRBD1 or TRBD2 (5 bases each). V was cut by 1 base and J by 9 bases, with 13 bases left in between. CDR3 size: 14 residues. CDR3 sequence (DNA): TGTGCCAGCAGTTTAGGGGAGCCAGGGAGTGAGCAGTTCTTC. The encoded protein is CASSLGEPGSEQFF.

This clonotype has a count of ten or more. This rearrangement joins TRBV10-2 to TRBJ2-7, with D perhaps TRBD1 (5 bases). The ends were cut back, 0 bases at V and 2 bases at J, with 11 bases in the middle. CDR3 size: 15 residues. The germline V gene encodes CDR1 WSHSY and CDR2 SAAADI. CDR3 protein: CASSESRTLAYEQYF. DNA for the CDR3: TGCGCCAGCAGTGAGTCGAGGACACTCGCCTACGAGCAGTACTTC.

This clonotype showed up many times. The chain employs TRBV6-6 and TRBJ1-5; 7 nucleotides agree with TRBD1. The CDR3 spans 15 residues. V shed 5 bases, J shed 5 bases, and the junction held 9 bases outside the gene matches. Germline V gene data show CDR1 as MNHNY and CDR2 as SVGAGI (reference sequence). CDR3 sequence reads: CASSTHRDRHQPQHF. Written as DNA, the CDR3 is TGTGCCAGCAGTACGCACCGGGACAGACATCAGCCCCAGCATTTT.

This clonotype occurred many times. The CDR3 DNA follows: TGTGCCACCAGTGAAATAGGTAGCACAGATACGCAGTATTTT. This gives the protein CATSEIGSTDTQYF. This sequence joins TRBV24-1 and TRBJ2-3; D unresolved. The CDR3 has 14 amino acids. In germline, CDR1 is KGHDR, CDR2 SFDVKD. V was clipped by 4 bases and J by 0 bases, with 7 bases between them.

The V and J genes are TRBV28 and TRBJ1-2; a weak D match, TRBD1 (5 bases). CDR3 length equals 16 residues. Germline V gene data show CDR1 as MDHEN and CDR2 as SYDVKM. V shed 2 bases and J shed 4 bases, with 17 bases lying between them. This CDR3 is CASSLRTGRDTYGYTF. Written as DNA, the CDR3 is TGTGCCAGCAGTTTACGCACCGGCAGGGATACCTATGGCTACACCTTC.

This clonotype was seen more than once but under ten times. The chain is built from TRBV24-1 and TRBJ2-3, with 7 bases matching TRBD1. This CDR3 comprises 17 residues. V dropped 4 bases and J dropped 6; count of bases not matched to a gene: 15. CDR1 is KGHDR and CDR2 is SFDVKD in the germline V gene. In DNA form, the CDR3 reads TGTGCCACCAGTGAACCCACACCGGGACAGAGAGGGGATACGCAGTATTTT. Amino acid sequence: CATSEPTPGQRGDTQYF.